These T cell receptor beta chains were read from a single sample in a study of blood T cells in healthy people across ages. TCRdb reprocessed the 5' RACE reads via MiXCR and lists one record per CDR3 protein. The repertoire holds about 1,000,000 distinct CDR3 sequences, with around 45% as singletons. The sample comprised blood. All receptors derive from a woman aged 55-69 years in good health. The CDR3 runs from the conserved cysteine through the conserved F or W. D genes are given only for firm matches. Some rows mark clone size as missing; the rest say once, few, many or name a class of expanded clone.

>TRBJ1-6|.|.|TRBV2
CASSGNGNGSPLHF
TGTGCCAGCAGTGGTAACGGGAATGGTTCACCCCTCCACTTT
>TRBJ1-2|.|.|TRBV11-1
CASSLRASYGYTF
TGTGCCAGCAGCTTACGCGCAAGCTATGGCTACACCTTC
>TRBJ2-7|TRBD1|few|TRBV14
CASSPGPGQGSYEQYF
TGTGCCAGCAGCCCGGGACCGGGACAGGGCTCCTACGAGCAGTACTTC
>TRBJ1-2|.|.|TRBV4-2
CASSQKLLGGYTF
TGTGCCAGCAGTCAGAAACTTTTAGGTGGCTACACCTTC
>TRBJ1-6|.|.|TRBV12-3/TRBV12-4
CASSLGPSSISPLHF
TGTGCCAGCAGTTTAGGGCCAAGCTCCATTTCACCCCTCCACTTT
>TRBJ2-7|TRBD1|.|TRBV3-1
CASSQGTGSHYEQYF
TGTGCCAGCAGCCAAGGGACAGGATCCCACTACGAGCAGTACTTC
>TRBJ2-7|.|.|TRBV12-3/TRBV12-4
CASSQTRAYEQYF
TGTGCCAGCAGCCAGACTAGAGCCTACGAGCAGTACTTC
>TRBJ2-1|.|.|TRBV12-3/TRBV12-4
CASTNPDSYNEQFF
TGTGCCAGCACCAACCCGGACTCCTACAATGAGCAGTTCTTC
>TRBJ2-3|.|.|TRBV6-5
CASSYSYGSTDTQYF
TGTGCCAGCAGTTACTCATACGGTAGCACAGATACGCAGTATTTT
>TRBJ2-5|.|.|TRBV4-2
CASSQDQPVGVGQETQYF
TGTGCCAGCAGCCAAGATCAGCCGGTAGGGGTAGGCCAAGAGACCCAGTACTTC
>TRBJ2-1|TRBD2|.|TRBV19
CASSMMGGYGVDEQFF
TGTGCCAGTAGTATGATGGGGGGGTATGGTGTGGATGAGCAGTTCTTC
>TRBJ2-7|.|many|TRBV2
CASSRFSYEQYF
TGTGCCAGCAGCAGATTCTCCTACGAGCAGTACTTC
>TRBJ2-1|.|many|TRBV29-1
CSGLRDEQFF
TGCAGCGGCTTACGGGATGAGCAGTTCTTC
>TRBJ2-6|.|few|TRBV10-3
CAISDIGGSDSSGANVLTF
TGTGCCATCAGTGATATTGGAGGGAGCGATAGCTCTGGGGCCAACGTCCTGACTTTC
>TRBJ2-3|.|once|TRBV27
CASSPARRRKYF
TGTGCCAGCAGTCCCGCTAGGAGAAGAAAGTATTTT
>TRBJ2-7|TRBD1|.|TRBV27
CASSLSNRGLGEQYF
TGTGCCAGCAGTTTATCGAACAGGGGATTAGGAGAGCAGTACTTC
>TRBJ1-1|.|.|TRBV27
CASSSRSTYTEAFF
TGTGCCAGCAGTTCCCGAAGCACATACACTGAAGCTTTCTTT
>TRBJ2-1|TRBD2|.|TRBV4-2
CASSQGSPLPLAGGGGGTYNEQFF
TGTGCCAGCAGCCAAGGATCCCCCCTTCCACTAGCGGGAGGAGGGGGGGGTACCTACAATGAGCAGTTCTTC
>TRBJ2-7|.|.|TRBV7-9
CASSLAFANEQYF
TGTGCCAGCAGCTTAGCGTTCGCTAACGAGCAGTACTTC
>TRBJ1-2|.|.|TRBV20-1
CSASVLGGDYTF
TGCAGTGCTAGTGTCCTGGGGGGAGACTACACCTTC
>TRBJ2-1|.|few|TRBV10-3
CAISVIGVGYNEQFF
TGTGCCATCAGTGTAATCGGGGTGGGGTACAATGAGCAGTTCTTC
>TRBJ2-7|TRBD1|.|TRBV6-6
CASSWDREYEQYF
TGTGCCAGCAGTTGGGACAGGGAATACGAGCAGTACTTC
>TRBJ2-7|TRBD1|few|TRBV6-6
CASSPRGIFPHEQYF
TGTGCCAGCAGTCCCAGGGGGATATTTCCCCACGAGCAGTACTTC
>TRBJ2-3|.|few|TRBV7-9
CASSLQGERTDTQYF
TGTGCCAGCAGCCTACAGGGTGAACGCACAGATACGCAGTATTTT
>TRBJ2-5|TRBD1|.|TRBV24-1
CATSTSRGSTGDPVGETQYF
TGTGCCACCAGCACATCCCGGGGGTCGACAGGGGACCCTGTCGGGGAGACCCAGTACTTC
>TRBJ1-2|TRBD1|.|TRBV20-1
CSARRTGSYGYTF
TGCAGTGCTAGAAGGACAGGGTCCTATGGCTACACCTTC